A single sample is the source of the 10 T cell receptor beta chains below, sequenced in a study of cytomegalovirus exposure and HLA in healthy donors. The primer mix had 60 Vbeta and 13 Jbeta primers. Repertoires were generated with immunoSEQ multiplex PCR, while TCRdb's copy carries only in-frame clones and drops some. The repertoire holds around 190,000 clones, with around 80% as singletons. Sequenced sample: PBMCs. The receptors derive from a girl aged 2 to 10 in good health and CMV-seropositive.

V usage is TRBV11-1 and J usage is TRBJ2-1; D is perhaps TRBD1 (6 bases). Trimming shortened V by 3 bases and J by 6 bases, and 12 bases separated the two germline ends. Germline V gene sequence: CDR1 SGHAT, CDR2 FQDESV (reference sequence). The CDR3 extends over 14 amino acids. The CDR3 DNA follows: TGTGCCAGCAGCTTGGGGGCGTCGTTCAATGAGCAGTTCTTC. Encoded protein: CASSLGASFNEQFF.

In its sample, this clone was seen once. The rearrangement links TRBV11-2 to TRBJ1-1, with a possible D match to TRBD1 (6 bases). Germline V gene data show CDR1 as SGHAT and CDR2 as FQNNGV. The CDR3 runs 12 residues. Trimming removed 5 bases from V and 6 bases from J, with 10 bases in between. Here the CDR3 DNA reads TGTGCCAGCAGCCAGGGGACGGCTGAAGCTTTCTTT. Translation gives CASSQGTAEAFF.

The V gene is TRBV7-7, the J gene TRBJ1-4, with D maybe TRBD1 (5 bases). This CDR3 is built from 15 residues. Per the germline V gene, CDR1 is SSHAT and CDR2 is FNYEAQ (reference sequence). Trimming pared 6 bases from V and 4 bases from J, leaving 15 bases between. CDR3 DNA: TGTGCCAGCAGTCCCTCGACAGCGATTAATGAAAAACTGTTTTTT. This sequence encodes CASSPSTAINEKLFF.

This clone was picked up a small number of times. The chain joins TRBV7-6 to TRBJ1-5; no firm D call. From germline, CDR1 is SGHVS and CDR2 FNYEAQ. The germline V and J ends were trimmed by 2 bases and 2 bases, with 4 bases remaining between them. CDR3 size: 13 residues. CDR3 coding DNA: TGTGCCAGCAGCTTACGGGGCAATCAGCCCCAGCATTTT. It encodes CASSLRGNQPQHF.

The chain has TRBV13 and TRBJ2-3; tentatively, D is TRBD2 (5 bases). This CDR3 is 17 amino acids long. The ends were cut back, 5 bases at V and 0 bases at J, with 18 bases in the middle. Germline assignment: CDR1 PRHDT and CDR2 FYEKMQ (reference sequence). The CDR3 nucleotides read TGTGCCAGCAGCCTTAAGAGCGGTGGAGCTAGCACAGATACGCAGTATTTT. This encodes CASSLKSGGASTDTQYF.

The gene calls are TRBV6-6 and TRBJ1-1; D remains unclear. V lost 8 bases to trimming and J lost 1 base, with 14 bases between them. This CDR3 spans 14 amino acids. The germline CDR1 and CDR2 sequences are MNHNY and SVGAGI (reference sequence). CDR3 in amino acids: CASGGSTANTEAFF. The CDR3 coding sequence is TGTGCCAGCGGCGGCAGCACGGCGAACACTGAAGCTTTCTTT.

The rearrangement joins TRBV9 to TRBJ1-5; 8 bases are a match to TRBD1. The ends lost 4 bases at V and 4 bases at J; junction bases unmatched: 10. Germline V gene data show CDR1 as SGDLS and CDR2 as YYNGEE. The CDR3 spans 16 residues. The CDR3 DNA sequence: TGTGCCAGCAGCCCCGGCGGACAGGGAAATAATCAGCCCCAGCATTTT. Amino acid sequence: CASSPGGQGNNQPQHF.

The rearrangement joins TRBV27 to TRBJ2-3; 8 bases are shared with TRBD1. CDR3 length: 12 amino acids. Trimming cost V 6 bases and J 10 bases; bases outside gene matches: 6. CDR1 is MNHEY and CDR2 is SMNVEV in the germline V gene (reference sequence). The DNA of the CDR3 is TGTGCCAGCAGGACAGGGGCCAAGGCGCAGTATTTT. This translates into CASRTGAKAQYF.

The DNA of the CDR3 is TGTGCCACCAGCTCCCTAAAACTAGCGGGAAGGTCCGGGGAGCTGTTTTTT. Residues: CATSSLKLAGRSGELFF. The chain combines TRBV15 with TRBJ2-2, with 10 positions matching TRBD2. After removal of 5 bases from V and 6 bases from J, the junction contained 12 bases not matched to a gene. Germline V gives CDR1 LNHNV, CDR2 YYDKDF (reference sequence). The CDR3 is made up of 17 amino acids.

CDR3 coding DNA: TGTGCCAGCACCCAGAGGGACACAGTCTACGAGCAGTACTTC. This gives the protein CASTQRDTVYEQYF. The V and J genes are TRBV7-8 and TRBJ2-7; tentatively, D is TRBD1 (6 bases). Germline values: CDR1 SGHVS, CDR2 FQNEAQ. V was pared by 7 bases and J by 3 bases, with 16 bases between. The CDR3 runs to 14 residues.